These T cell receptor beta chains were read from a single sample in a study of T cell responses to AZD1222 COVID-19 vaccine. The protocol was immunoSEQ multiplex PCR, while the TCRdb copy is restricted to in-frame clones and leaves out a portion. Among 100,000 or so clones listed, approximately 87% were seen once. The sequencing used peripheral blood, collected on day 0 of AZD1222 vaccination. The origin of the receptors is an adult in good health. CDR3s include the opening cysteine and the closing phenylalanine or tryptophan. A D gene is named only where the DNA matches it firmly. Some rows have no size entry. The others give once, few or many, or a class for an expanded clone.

DNA: TGTGCCAGCTCCGTTGATAGCAATCAGCCCCAGCATTTT; CDR3: CASSVDSNQPQHF; V: TRBV4-2; J: TRBJ1-5; D: -; size: -
DNA: TGTGCCAGCAGCTTGGGGGGACGTACGAGCTCTGGAAACACCATATATTTT; CDR3: CASSLGGRTSSGNTIYF; V: TRBV11-2; J: TRBJ1-3; D: -; size: -
DNA: TGTGCCAGTAGTATGGGGCCGGGGAATGAGCAGTTCTTC; CDR3: CASSMGPGNEQFF; V: TRBV19; J: TRBJ2-1; D: -; size: -
DNA: TGCGCCAGCAGTCCTAGCGGAGAGAGCTCCTACAATGAGCAGTTCTTC; CDR3: CASSPSGESSYNEQFF; V: TRBV5-1; J: TRBJ2-1; D: TRBD2; size: -
DNA: TGCGCCAGCAGTAACTCCGGGACGGGGAACATTCAGTACTTC; CDR3: CASSNSGTGNIQYF; V: TRBV10-2; J: TRBJ2-4; D: -; size: -
DNA: TGTGCCAGCAGCTTGACGGGGGTAGATACGCAGTATTTT; CDR3: CASSLTGVDTQYF; V: TRBV13; J: TRBJ2-3; D: -; size: -
DNA: TGTGCCAGCAGCTTGTATTCCGGAACTAATGAAAAACTGTTTTTT; CDR3: CASSLYSGTNEKLFF; V: TRBV5-6; J: TRBJ1-4; D: -; size: once
DNA: TGTGCCAGCAGCAGGGACAACAATCAGCCCCAGCATTTT; CDR3: CASSRDNNQPQHF; V: TRBV6-5; J: TRBJ1-5; D: -; size: -
DNA: TGTGCCAGCAGGGTTGACCAGGGGAGGGGCAATGAGCAGTTCTTC; CDR3: CASRVDQGRGNEQFF; V: TRBV2; J: TRBJ2-1; D: -; size: -
DNA: TGTGCCAGCAGCCAAGGATACCCCCGGAATGGCTACACCTTC; CDR3: CASSQGYPRNGYTF; V: TRBV14; J: TRBJ1-2; D: -; size: -
DNA: TGTGCCAGCAGCCGGGACGGCACCTTGAGGGAAAAACTGTTTTTT; CDR3: CASSRDGTLREKLFF; V: TRBV7-9; J: TRBJ1-4; D: -; size: -
DNA: TGCAGCGTTGAGTCCGGGACAGCCCCCTACGAGCAGTACTTC; CDR3: CSVESGTAPYEQYF; V: TRBV29-1; J: TRBJ2-7; D: TRBD1; size: -
DNA: TGTGCCAGCAGCCCCGAGGGCGTGGGGGGTGAGCAGTTCTTC; CDR3: CASSPEGVGGEQFF; V: TRBV11-3; J: TRBJ2-1; D: -; size: -
DNA: TGTGCCAGCAAGACAGGGGTCTACGAGCAGTACTTC; CDR3: CASKTGVYEQYF; V: TRBV2; J: TRBJ2-7; D: TRBD1; size: -
DNA: TGCGCCAGCAGCCCCGACAGATACGAGCAGTACTTC; CDR3: CASSPDRYEQYF; V: TRBV23-1; J: TRBJ2-7; D: -; size: -
DNA: TGTGCCAGCAGCTTGATACGGGAGGGCGGAGCGGAGCAGTTCTTC; CDR3: CASSLIREGGAEQFF; V: TRBV5-6; J: TRBJ2-1; D: TRBD2; size: -
DNA: TGTGCCAGCAGCGCCAACTCCGGAGGGGGGCGGGGCACAGATACGCAGTATTTT; CDR3: CASSANSGGGRGTDTQYF; V: TRBV9; J: TRBJ2-3; D: -; size: -